The next 28 T cell receptor beta chains were all read from a single sample in a study of T cells after yellow fever vaccination. One entry per CDR3 protein results from TCRdb running MiXCR on the 5' RACE reads. The sample has a few hundred thousand distinct CDR3 sequences, about 17% seen once. The starting material was PBMCs, obtained before the yellow fever booster vaccination. These receptors were obtained from a man aged 18 to 29 who received the YFV17D yellow fever vaccine.

This clonotype was seen only a few times. J is TRBJ1-2 and V is TRBV20-1, with D possibly being TRBD1 (6 bases). Trimming left V 0 bases short and J 4 bases short, with 15 bases between. The CDR3 extends over 15 amino acids. Germline V lookup: CDR1 DFQATT, CDR2 SNEGSKA (reference sequence). CDR3 nucleotide sequence: TGCAGTGCTAGAGATCTAGTAAGGGGGGCCTATGGCTACACCTTC. As protein: CSARDLVRGAYGYTF.

This sequence joins TRBV12-3 or TRBV12-4 and TRBJ1-3, with D perhaps matching TRBD1 (6 bases). Trimming took 6 bases from V and 4 from J, leaving 16 bases between them. This CDR3 is built from 15 residues. CDR3 sequence (DNA): TGTGCCAGCAGACCCGATGGCAGGGGAGGAAACACCATATATTTT. As protein: CASRPDGRGGNTIYF.

The chain is built from TRBV7-9 and TRBJ2-3; D might be TRBD2 (7 bases). V lost 5 bases and J lost 1, with 22 bases in between. The CDR3 is made up of 18 amino acids. Germline values: CDR1 SEHNR, CDR2 FQNEAQ (reference sequence). CDR3 in DNA: TGTGCCAGCAGCCGGAGGGGGTTGCTAGCGGAGGGCACAGATACGCAGTATTTT. It codes for CASSRRGLLAEGTDTQYF.

This clonotype appeared many times. V gene TRBV20-1 combines with J gene TRBJ1-5; a weak D match, TRBD1 (6 bases). The V end lost 3 bases, the J end lost 5 bases, and 14 bases lay between the germline ends. Germline CDR1 DFQATT, CDR2 SNEGSKA (reference sequence). The CDR3 length is 14 residues. The CDR3 protein is CSASAGDRYQPQHF. For the CDR3, the DNA is TGCAGTGCTAGTGCAGGGGATAGGTATCAGCCCCAGCATTTT.

This clonotype appeared a few times. The chain links TRBV5-1 to TRBJ2-7; TRBD1 matches 7 bases. The CDR3 covers 15 residues. V gave up 0 bases and J gave up 3 bases; unmatched junction bases: 6. Germline assignment: CDR1 SGHRS and CDR2 YFSETQ. The CDR3: CASSLVAGGNYEQYV. In DNA, the CDR3 is TGCGCCAGCAGCTTGGTCGCAGGGGGAAACTACGAGCAGTACGTC.

There are a few counts of this clonotype. The rearrangement links TRBV7-2 to TRBJ1-1; D is uncertain. The CDR3 is 12 amino acids. Trimming stripped 5 bases from V and 9 bases from J, with 13 bases between. Per the germline V gene, CDR1 is SGHTA and CDR2 is FQGNSA. As DNA, the CDR3 is TGTGCCAGCAGCCGAGGTTGGGAGCAAGCTTTCTTT. Translated: CASSRGWEQAFF.

The rearrangement uses TRBV7-9 and TRBJ2-5; D is possibly TRBD2 (6 bases). V was shortened by 1 base and J by 4 bases, with 13 bases between the two germline ends. CDR1 is SEHNR and CDR2 is FQNEAQ in the germline V gene (reference sequence). This CDR3 contains 15 residues. In DNA, the CDR3 is TGTGCCAGCAGCTTAGGACAAGCCGGGGGAGAGACCCAGTACTTC. Translation: CASSLGQAGGETQYF.

This rearrangement joins TRBV12-3 or TRBV12-4 to TRBJ2-1; no firm D call. Trimming removed 10 bases from V and 4 bases from J, with 8 bases in between. This CDR3 is 11 amino acids long. The CDR3 loop reads CATRRYNEQFF. The CDR3 DNA is TGTGCCACCCGACGTTACAATGAGCAGTTCTTC.

This chain connects TRBV7-2 to TRBJ1-6; possibly TRBD1 for D (6 bases). V was shortened by 8 bases and J by 10 bases, with 18 bases between the two germline ends. Per germline, CDR1 SGHTA and CDR2 FQGNSA. The CDR3 length is 14 residues. CDR3 loop: CASSKWGGHSPLHF. The CDR3 nucleotides read TGTGCCAGCTCTAAGTGGGGGGGACACTCACCCCTCCACTTT.

The chain employs TRBV20-1 and TRBJ1-3; D is perhaps TRBD1 (6 bases). Germline loops: CDR1 DFQATT, CDR2 SNEGSKA (reference sequence). The CDR3 spans 15 residues. The V gene lost 5 bases and the J gene lost 0 bases, with 14 bases spanning the gap. The CDR3 DNA reads TGCAGTGCTCAACCGGACAGCCGCTCTGGAAACACCATATATTTT. Translation gives CSAQPDSRSGNTIYF.

This clonotype was counted only a few times. The chain recombines TRBV29-1 with TRBJ2-2, with a possible D match to TRBD2 (6 bases). Trimming pared 7 bases from V and 8 bases from J, leaving 14 bases between. CDR1 and CDR2 from the germline V gene are SQVTM and ANQGSEA. CDR3 size: 12 residues. This CDR3 reads CSARRGNGELFF. For the CDR3, the DNA is TGCAGCGCCAGGAGGGGTAATGGGGAGCTGTTTTTT.

The chain links TRBV11-2 to TRBJ1-1, with D possibly TRBD1 on 5 matching bases. Germline values: CDR1 SGHAT, CDR2 FQNNGV. Between the trimmed V and J ends, which lost 5 bases and 6 bases, there was a span of 13 bases. The CDR3 is made up of 13 amino acids. In DNA form, the CDR3 reads TGTGCCAGCAGCCCAATTACAGGTTCTGAAGCTTTCTTT. It translates to CASSPITGSEAFF. Looking up the rest from reference TRBV11-2 and TRBJ1-1 gives the full variable domain: EAGVAQSPRYKIIEKRQSVAFWCNPISGHATLYWYQQILGQGPKLLIQFQNNGVVDDSQLPKDRFSAERLKGVDSTLKIQPAKLEDSAVYLCASSPITGSEAFFGQGTRLTVV.

The genes are TRBV6-5 and TRBJ2-3, with D possibly TRBD2 on 6 matching bases. The germline V gene has CDR1 MNHEY and CDR2 SVGAGI. Trimming removed 6 bases at V and 2 bases at J, with 9 bases between. This CDR3 is 13 amino acids long. The CDR3 bases are TGTGCCAGCAGGGCTAGCGACACAGATACGCAGTATTTT. Its translation is CASRASDTDTQYF.

This clonotype came up a few times. The J gene is TRBJ1-6, the V gene TRBV18; the D gene is possibly TRBD1 (5 bases). The CDR3 has 17 residues. The germline V and J ends were trimmed by 0 bases and 6 bases, with 15 bases remaining between them. Germline CDR1 and CDR2: KGHSH and LQKENI. CDR3 nucleotide sequence: TGTGCCAGCTCACCACCTTACTCCAGGGCCGGTAATTCACCCCTCCACTTT. Translated: CASSPPYSRAGNSPLHF.

This clonotype was seen a few times. The V call is TRBV20-1, the J call TRBJ2-1; 9 nucleotides line up with TRBD2. With 2 bases clipped from V and 1 base from J, the junction kept 6 bases outside the gene matches. The CDR3 sequence is 16 residues long. CDR1 and CDR2 from the germline V gene are DFQATT and SNEGSKA (reference sequence). The CDR3 is CSARMTSGGSYNEQFF. The DNA of the CDR3 is TGCAGTGCTAGAATGACTAGCGGCGGATCCTACAATGAGCAGTTCTTC.

Only a few counts were recorded for this clonotype. The chain uses TRBV4-1 and TRBJ1-1; TRBD1 might be the D (5 bases). Germline V gene sequence: CDR1 MGHRA, CDR2 YSYEKL. The CDR3 covers 15 residues. With 1 base removed from V and 5 bases from J, the gap between germline ends came to 14 bases. CDR3 sequence: CASSQGGVVWTEAFF. CDR3 bases: TGCGCCAGCAGCCAAGGAGGGGTGGTATGGACTGAAGCTTTCTTT.

This clonotype has only a few counts. This chain joins TRBV4-3 and TRBJ2-2; TRBD1 matches 9 bases. Germline V gene lookup returns CDR1 LGHNA and CDR2 YSLEER. Trimming cost V 1 base and J 6 bases; bases outside gene matches: 6. The length of the CDR3 is 16 residues. The CDR3 bases are TGCGCCAGCAGCCAAGCCCCGGGACAGGGTTCCGGGGAGCTGTTTTTT. The encoded protein is CASSQAPGQGSGELFF.

This clonotype has just a few counts. CDR3 sequence: CASTPTDTGELFF. CDR3 nucleotide sequence: TGTGCCAGCACCCCTACGGACACCGGGGAGCTGTTTTTT. This chain joins TRBV6-2 or TRBV6-3 and TRBJ2-2, with unresolved D. V lost 7 bases, J lost 3 bases, and 9 bases lay in between. Per germline, CDR1 MNHEY and CDR2 SVGEGT. The CDR3 has 13 residues.

This clonotype was detected a few times. The chain joins TRBV20-1 to TRBJ1-4; no reliable D call. Germline V gives CDR1 DFQATT, CDR2 SNEGSKA (reference sequence). Trimming took off 5 bases at V and 2 bases at J, with 9 bases between the two ends. The CDR3 runs 13 residues. The CDR3 DNA sequence: TGCAGTGCTCCAGACGGGACTAATGAAAAACTGTTTTTT. Its translation is CSAPDGTNEKLFF.

This clonotype was counted only a few times. This sequence joins TRBV5-1 and TRBJ2-3; 10 nucleotides agree with TRBD2. Germline CDR1 SGHRS, CDR2 YFSETQ. Trimming removed 0 bases from V and 2 bases from J; junction bases left unmatched: 9. This CDR3 comprises 18 residues. The CDR3, as DNA: TGCGCCAGCAGCTTGGTGGCTAGCGGGAGCCTACCCACAGATACGCAGTATTTT. Translating gives CASSLVASGSLPTDTQYF.

The V gene is TRBV7-9, the J gene TRBJ1-6; 9 bases are a match to TRBD1. V was clipped by 1 base and J by 7 bases; unmatched bases: 5. Germline CDR1 reads SEHNR; CDR2 reads FQNEAQ (reference sequence). The CDR3 has 16 residues. CDR3 sequence reads: CASSLGQGGDNSPLHF. CDR3 in DNA: TGTGCCAGCAGCTTAGGACAGGGGGGAGACAATTCACCCCTCCACTTT.

This chain uses TRBV4-1 with TRBJ2-2; TRBD1 is a possible D gene (6 bases). The CDR3 contains 17 residues. The V gene lost 2 bases and the J gene lost 4 bases, with 17 bases spanning the gap. CDR1 and CDR2 from the germline V gene are MGHRA and YSYEKL. The CDR3 sequence is CASSQPFPLTGTGELFF. The CDR3 nucleotides read TGCGCCAGCAGCCAACCGTTCCCCCTGACAGGCACCGGGGAGCTGTTTTTT.

Ten or more counts support this clonotype. The chain is built from TRBV7-2 and TRBJ1-5; D perhaps matches TRBD1 (5 bases). The CDR3 extends over 13 amino acids. The germline V gene has CDR1 SGHTA and CDR2 FQGNSA. Trimming pared 4 bases from V and 7 bases from J, leaving 11 bases between. The CDR3 region has the DNA TGTGCCAGCAGCTACGGGGGGGAGCAGCCCCAGCATTTT. Amino acids: CASSYGGEQPQHF. Full variable domain (remainder filled in from reference TRBV7-2 and TRBJ1-5): GAGVSQSPSNKVTEKGKDVELRCDPISGHTALYWYRQSLGQGLEFLIYFQGNSAPDKSGLPSDRFSAERTGGSVSTLTIQRTQQEDSAVYLCASSYGGEQPQHFGDGTRLSIL.

This clonotype was counted only a few times. The rearrangement uses TRBV6-5 and TRBJ2-3; D is undetermined. The CDR3 is made up of 15 amino acids. V was trimmed by 2 bases and J by 0 bases, leaving 9 bases between them. Germline V lookup: CDR1 MNHEY, CDR2 SVGAGI. In nucleotides, the CDR3 is TGTGCCAGCAGTTACCAGTCATATAGCACAGATACGCAGTATTTT. Encoded protein: CASSYQSYSTDTQYF.

This sequence joins TRBV20-1 and TRBJ1-2, with D maybe TRBD1 (5 bases). Germline CDR1 and CDR2: DFQATT and SNEGSKA (reference sequence). This CDR3 comprises 14 residues. Between the trimmed V and J ends, which lost 6 bases and 0 bases, there was a span of 14 bases. In DNA form, the CDR3 reads TGCAGTGCCCAAGACAGTTCAGCTAACTATGGCTACACCTTC. This translates into CSAQDSSANYGYTF.

The V gene is TRBV18, the J gene TRBJ1-2; D is possibly TRBD1 (5 bases). The CDR3 is 15 amino acids. Germline assignment: CDR1 KGHSH and CDR2 LQKENI. V was trimmed by 3 bases and J by 4 bases, leaving 15 bases between them. CDR3 in amino acids: CASSPSREASYGYTF. The CDR3 DNA follows: TGTGCCAGCTCACCTAGCAGGGAAGCTTCCTATGGCTACACCTTC.

The chain has TRBV12-3 or TRBV12-4 and TRBJ1-6; D not resolved. The V and J ends lost 4 bases and 3 bases respectively, with 4 bases between them. CDR3 length: 13 amino acids. DNA of the CDR3: TGTGCCAGCAGTTCAGGCTATAATTCACCCCTCCACTTT. Its protein is CASSSGYNSPLHF.

This clonotype was recorded once. The CDR3 ends on some other residue instead of the conserved phenylalanine or tryptophan, so this is likely a read error. This chain joins TRBV5-1 and TRBJ1-1; D is ambiguous. The V gene lost 3 bases and the J gene lost 3 bases, with 21 bases spanning the gap. The CDR3 is made up of 17 amino acids. In germline, CDR1 is SGHRS, CDR2 YFSETQ. The DNA for the CDR3 is TGCGCCAGCAGCTCGAGGCGGGATAGTCTCTCCCACACTGAAGCTTTCTCT. It translates to CASSSRRDSLSHTEAFS.